This T cell receptor beta chain comes out of a study of CD8 T cells in Susac syndrome. The RNA, about 0.5 to 1 ug, was put through reverse transcription using random hexamers. TCRdb ran MiXCR on the immunoSEQ multiplex PCR reads and lists one entry per CDR3 protein. The sample consists of about 50,000 distinct CDR3 sequences, 85% to 95% of them appearing once. Sequencing of TCR beta drew on CD8+ and CD4+ T cells from blood. Negative isolation yielded the CD8+ and CD4+ T cells, while FACS enriched the TEMRA cells. Trimming cost V 5 bases and J 3 bases, with 14 bases left between them. CDR3 length: 15 amino acids. Germline V lookup: CDR1 MNHEY, CDR2 SVGAGI.

J is TRBJ2-1 and V is TRBV6-5; TRBD1 or TRBD2 may be the D gene (7 bases each). The sample taken for sequencing was CD8+ T cells from PBMCs. This sequence originates from a human donor with multiple sclerosis. CDR3 coding DNA: TGTGCCAGCAGTGCCAGGGGGGGCCTCTACAATGAGCAGTTCTTC. As protein: CASSARGGLYNEQFF.